The rows below give T cell receptor beta chains drawn from one sample of a study of blood T cells in healthy people across ages. TCRdb independently ran MiXCR on the 5' RACE reads; one entry per CDR3 protein. This sample has around 780,000 distinct CDR3 sequences; roughly 56% occur once, and the top ten carry roughly 24%. The sequencing sample was made of blood. Source of these receptors: a man in his forties or fifties in good health. The CDR3 runs from the conserved cysteine through the conserved F or W. A D gene is named only where the DNA matches it firmly. Expanded clones get a size class; other rows say once, few or many, or leave the size out.

V	D	J	size	CDR3
TRBV5-5	TRBD2	TRBJ2-1	-	CASSLGLAGGPAEQFF
TRBV7-2	-	TRBJ2-3	few	CASSPGQHSTDTQYF
TRBV14	TRBD2	TRBJ2-3	few	CASTPYQGLARKGDTQYF
TRBV29-1	-	TRBJ2-4	few	CSVARAQGAKNIQYF
TRBV11-2	TRBD2	TRBJ2-7	-	CASIGGLAGGKYF
TRBV11-1	-	TRBJ2-3	-	CASSLATTSTDTQYF
TRBV10-3	-	TRBJ2-7	-	CAISGGAGQYF
TRBV6-4	-	TRBJ2-7	few	CASKGPNTPEQYF
TRBV5-1	-	TRBJ2-7	few	CASSLEPGQNSYEQYF
TRBV7-2	-	TRBJ2-2	few	CASRTFPARGGELFF
TRBV27	TRBD2	TRBJ2-3	-	CASSPPGLVGGTQYF
TRBV28	-	TRBJ2-1	-	CASTPEIINEQFF
TRBV11-2	-	TRBJ2-6	many	CASSLGTIGANVLTF
TRBV3-1	TRBD1	TRBJ1-2	-	CASSPGISGTGYGYTF
TRBV20-1	-	TRBJ2-3	-	CSAPTQGFATDTQYF
TRBV7-9	TRBD1	TRBJ2-3	-	CASSRGQGVVYTQYF
TRBV25-1	-	TRBJ2-5	-	CASAGQLETQYF
TRBV5-1	-	TRBJ2-3	few	CASSLPLASDTQYF
TRBV6-2/TRBV6-3	-	TRBJ2-3	-	CASMEDVADTQYF
TRBV20-1	-	TRBJ2-4	-	CSAPPSTLAKNIQYF
TRBV29-1	TRBD1	TRBJ2-2	-	CSATTGGNTGELFF
TRBV29-1	-	TRBJ1-2	-	CSVAWTDNYGYTF
TRBV5-1	-	-	-	CASSLEQGYPSYEQYF
TRBV29-1	-	TRBJ2-3	-	CSVEEGWTDTQYF
TRBV5-1	TRBD1	TRBJ2-7	-	CASSKTGASYEQYF
TRBV3-1	TRBD2	TRBJ2-3	-	CASSHPHGSSGASTDTQYF
TRBV7-9	-	TRBJ2-4	-	CASSLTSGRNSKNIQYF
TRBV20-1	-	TRBJ2-2	-	CSAKAWGTGELFF
TRBV27	-	TRBJ2-5	-	CANSFGTGETQYF
TRBV3-1	TRBD2	TRBJ2-5	-	CASSQEMIGLAQETQYF
TRBV13	-	TRBJ2-7	-	CASSLRRRRQERTYEQYF
TRBV7-3	-	TRBJ2-5	once	CASSLTGAGELYF
TRBV10-3	-	TRBJ2-7	-	CAISSGTQSSYEQYF
TRBV29-1	TRBD2	TRBJ2-1	once	CSGNFLAGSYNEQFF
TRBV24-1	-	TRBJ1-1	-	CATQGVLPNSEAFF
TRBV5-1	TRBD2	TRBJ2-3	-	CASSSSLLAGAHSDTQYF
TRBV6-1	TRBD2	TRBJ2-3	few	CASMRIAGATDTQYF
TRBV18	-	TRBJ2-5	-	CASSPRTAQETQYF
TRBV6-2/TRBV6-3	-	TRBJ2-7	few	CASSYSPRTGASYEQYF
TRBV20-1	TRBD1	TRBJ1-5	-	CSAGTGVSNQPQHF
TRBV27	-	TRBJ2-7	many	CASSFGYEQYF
TRBV6-5	-	TRBJ1-4	-	CASSYSLGGDEKLFF
TRBV4-2	TRBD1	TRBJ2-3	-	CASSQATGGSTDTQYF
TRBV29-1	TRBD2	TRBJ2-3	-	CSHGGDLTSTDTQYF
TRBV9	-	TRBJ1-1	-	CASSVDPGSVEAFF
TRBV25-1	-	TRBJ1-2	-	CASSENRAWDGYTF
TRBV9	TRBD1	TRBJ2-7	-	CASSVSAGTGGYEQYF
TRBV6-5	-	TRBJ1-2	-	CASSYSRQSYSGYTF
TRBV7-9	TRBD1	TRBJ1-1	once	CASSSGQGRSDTEAFF
TRBV5-1	TRBD1	TRBJ1-1	-	CASSVAGDREAFF
TRBV6-5	TRBD1	TRBJ2-4	few	CASRAGTGKNIQYF
TRBV20-1	-	TRBJ1-1	many	CSARDGGLNTEAFF
TRBV2	-	TRBJ2-7	few	CASTETAPYEQYF
TRBV10-3	-	TRBJ2-3	once	CTIGFRGRGSTDTQYF
TRBV28	-	TRBJ2-4	many	CASSGGRGIIQYF
TRBV5-1	-	TRBJ2-5	-	CASSYGGVIETQYF
TRBV7-3	-	TRBJ1-3	few	CASSLTGGNSGNTIYF
TRBV28	TRBD2	-	-	CASSTSIAGGTYNEQYF
TRBV6-6	-	TRBJ1-5	many	CASRNVGTIYSNQPQHF